This TCR beta chain was obtained from a study of blood T cells in healthy people across ages. Study background: About one barcoded beta molecule per two T cells came from capture by template switching.

In regard to this clonotype: Its matching antigen is unknown.

Notes on the study in general: Changes seen in expanded clonotypes were possibly confounded by donor CMV status left unknown.

This CDR3 is built from 13 residues. Germline loops: CDR1 SGHRS, CDR2 YFSETQ. The junction had 10 bases not matched to a gene; V was cut back by 2 bases and J by 12 bases. Isolation yielded PBMCs, at least 6.5 million per sample, in every case. A J-beta primer mix and a sample-barcoded 5' primer were used in a second PCR of about 7 to 12 cycles. One entry per CDR3 protein results from TCRdb running MiXCR on the 5' RACE reads. The sample lists about 1.7 million distinct CDR3 sequences, approximately 28% occurring once. The sample consisted of blood. The chain uses TRBV5-1 and TRBJ1-2; 7 bases fit TRBD1. This TCR came from a woman aged 25 to 39 in good health. CDR3 sequence: CASSLGTAEENTF. The CDR3 DNA reads as TGCGCCAGCAGCTTAGGGACAGCCGAAGAGAACACCTTC.